This TCR beta chain is drawn from a study of cytomegalovirus exposure and HLA in healthy donors. Findings of the study overall: For most TCR sequences rarity was the rule, although some public TCRs occurred in many donors.

The method was immunoSEQ multiplex PCR; TCRdb's version includes in-frame clones alone and lacks a portion of them. The table shows some 150,000 clones, with 90% to 95% occurring only once. On this clone itself: The antigen remains undetermined.

V gave up 3 bases and J gave up 0 bases, with 13 bases separating them. Germline values: CDR1 KGHSH, CDR2 LQKENI. CDR3 length: 16 amino acids. V and J are TRBV18 and TRBJ2-3; D is ambiguous. This receptor was obtained from a man younger than 35 in good health and CMV-seronegative. The sequencing input was PBMCs. CDR3 sequence reads: CASSPRSSASTDTQYF. The CDR3 DNA sequence: TGTGCCAGCTCACCTCGTAGCAGCGCTAGCACAGATACGCAGTATTTT.